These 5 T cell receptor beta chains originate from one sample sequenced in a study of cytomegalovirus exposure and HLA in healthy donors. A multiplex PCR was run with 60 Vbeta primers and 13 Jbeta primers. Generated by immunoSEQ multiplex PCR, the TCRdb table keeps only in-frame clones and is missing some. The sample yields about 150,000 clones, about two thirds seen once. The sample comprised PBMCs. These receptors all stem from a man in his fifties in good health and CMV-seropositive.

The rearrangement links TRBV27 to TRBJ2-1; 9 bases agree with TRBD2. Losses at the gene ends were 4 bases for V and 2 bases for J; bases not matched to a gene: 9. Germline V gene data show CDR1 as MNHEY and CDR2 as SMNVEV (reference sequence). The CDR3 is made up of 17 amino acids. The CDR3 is CASSSFLRGGPYNEQFF. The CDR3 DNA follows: TGTGCCAGCAGTTCCTTCTTGCGGGGGGGCCCCTACAATGAGCAGTTCTTC.

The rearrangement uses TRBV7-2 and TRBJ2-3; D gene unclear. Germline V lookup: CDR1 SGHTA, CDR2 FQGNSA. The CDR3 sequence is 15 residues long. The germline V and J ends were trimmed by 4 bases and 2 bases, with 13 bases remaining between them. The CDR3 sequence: CASSSQGVATDTQYF. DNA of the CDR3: TGTGCCAGCAGCTCCCAAGGAGTGGCCACAGATACGCAGTATTTT.

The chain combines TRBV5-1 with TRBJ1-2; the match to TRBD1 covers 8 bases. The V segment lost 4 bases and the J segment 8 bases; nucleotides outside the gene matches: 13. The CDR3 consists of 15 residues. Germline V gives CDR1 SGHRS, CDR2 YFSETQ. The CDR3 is CASSPDRDGSRGYTF. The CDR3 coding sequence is TGCGCCAGCAGCCCGGACAGGGACGGGTCGCGGGGCTACACCTTC.

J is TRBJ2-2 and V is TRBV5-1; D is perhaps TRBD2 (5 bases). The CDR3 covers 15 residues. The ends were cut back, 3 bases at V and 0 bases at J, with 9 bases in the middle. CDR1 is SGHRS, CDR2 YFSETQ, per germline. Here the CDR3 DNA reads TGCGCCAGCAGCTATGAGGGATCGAACACCGGGGAGCTGTTTTTT. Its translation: CASSYEGSNTGELFF.

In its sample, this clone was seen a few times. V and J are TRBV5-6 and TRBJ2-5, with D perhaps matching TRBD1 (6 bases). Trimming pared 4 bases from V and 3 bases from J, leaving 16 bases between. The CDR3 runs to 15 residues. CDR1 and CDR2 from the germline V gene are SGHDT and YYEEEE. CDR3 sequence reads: CASSPIATGEETQYF. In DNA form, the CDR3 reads TGTGCCAGCAGCCCCATCGCGACAGGAGAAGAGACCCAGTACTTC.